This T cell receptor beta chain is drawn from a study of immune heterogeneity within non-small cell lung tumors. J was trimmed by 5 bases and V by 8 bases; bases with no gene match: 6. This CDR3 region has 13 residues. The germline V gene encodes CDR1 MNHNS and CDR2 SASEGT. Bulk tumor genomic DNA, about 600 ng per sample, was the template. Spaced far apart, several biopsies were taken from each primary tumor during surgery. Enrolled individuals presented with untreated, newly diagnosed non-small cell lung cancer and received curative surgery. Multiplex PCR amplified the TCR beta CDR3 region. Its first round ran for approximately 10 cycles with 32 V and 13 J primers. TCRdb re-called the multiplex PCR reads through MiXCR, storing one row per CDR3 protein. The data contain 1,800 or so distinct CDR3 sequences, roughly half of them singletons. This clonotype was observed a handful of times.

This chain links TRBV6-1 with TRBJ1-1, with 9 bases that match TRBD1. This receptor was identified in a man aged 60-69 years with non-small cell lung cancer. The sequencing input was lung tumor tissue. CDR3 nucleotides: TGTGCCAGCCGACGGGACAGGGTTACTGAAGCTTTCTTT. It specifies CASRRDRVTEAFF.